Listed here are 25 T cell receptor beta chains from one sample, sequenced in a study of blood T cells in healthy people across ages. Sample-barcoded 5' priming and a J-beta primer mix drove a second PCR of roughly 7 to 11 cycles. TCRdb passed the 5' RACE reads through MiXCR, listing each CDR3 protein once. The sample holds about 1,500,000 distinct CDR3 sequences, approximately 28% seen once. The sample was blood. The receptors were gathered from a woman in her twenties or thirties in good health.

The chain uses TRBV20-1 and TRBJ2-7; D possibly uses TRBD1 or TRBD2 (6 bases each). V lost 1 base to trimming and J lost 4 bases, with 17 bases between them. The CDR3 length is 15 residues. Germline assignment: CDR1 DFQATT and CDR2 SNEGSKA (reference sequence). CDR3 sequence (DNA): TGCAGTGCTAGAGTGCCCGGGGGCTCCCGTTACGAGCAGTACTTC. Translation: CSARVPGGSRYEQYF.

This clonotype was detected a few times. The chain carries TRBV12-3 or TRBV12-4 and TRBJ2-3; 9 bases line up with TRBD2. J gave up 6 bases and V 8 bases, and 6 bases lay outside the gene matches. The CDR3 sequence is 13 residues long. The CDR3 here is CASLRGGSDTQYF. The DNA of the CDR3 is TGTGCCAGCTTGCGGGGGGGCAGCGATACGCAGTATTTT.

The gene calls are TRBV10-2 and TRBJ2-7; the D gene is possibly TRBD1 (5 bases). This CDR3 contains 14 residues. Trimming cost V 2 bases and J 5 bases, with 13 bases left between them. The germline CDR1 and CDR2 sequences are WSHSY and SAAADI. For the CDR3, the DNA is TGCGCCAGCAGTGAGGGCGAAGGGGCCCACGAGCAGTACTTC. It is translated as CASSEGEGAHEQYF.

The CDR3 loop reads CASSAPGESYNEQFF. In DNA, the CDR3 is TGTGCCAGCAGTGCCCCGGGGGAGTCCTACAATGAGCAGTTCTTC. The chain recombines TRBV2 with TRBJ2-1; possibly TRBD2 for D (6 bases). Germline V gene sequence: CDR1 SNHLY, CDR2 FYNNEI. CDR3 length: 15 amino acids. The V gene lost 4 bases and the J gene lost 1 base, with 11 bases spanning the gap.

This sequence joins TRBV12-3 or TRBV12-4 and TRBJ2-4; D gene ambiguous. The assigned J gene may be wrong: the sequence end matches TRBJ2-5 better. This CDR3 spans 13 amino acids. The CDR3 nucleotides are TGTGCCAGCACCACGGATAGCCAAGAGACCCAGTACTTC. It yields the protein CASTTDSQETQYF.

In its sample, this clonotype was seen many times. The chain couples TRBV12-3 or TRBV12-4 to TRBJ2-7; 7 bases fit TRBD2. V shed 7 bases and J 2 bases; nucleotides not matched to a gene: 5. This CDR3 spans 13 amino acids. The CDR3 nucleotides are TGTGCCAGCACGGCGGGGGTCGCCTACGAGCAGTACTTC. Its protein product is CASTAGVAYEQYF.

Remarks on this clonotype: A clone one base away is much larger, so this may be a read error. The J gene is TRBJ2-1, the V gene TRBV9, with D possibly being TRBD2 (5 bases). In germline, CDR1 is SGDLS, CDR2 YYNGEE. The CDR3 is 14 residues long. Trimming pared 4 bases from V and 7 bases from J, leaving 15 bases between. CDR3 nucleotide sequence: TGTGCCAGCAGCCTTCGGACTGGGTTTAATGAGCAGTTCTTC. Its translation: CASSLRTGFNEQFF. Combining the CDR3 with reference TRBV9 and TRBJ2-1 gives the whole variable domain DSGVTQTPKHLITATGQRVTLRCSPRSGDLSVYWYQQSLDQGLQFLIQYYNGEERAKGNILERFSAQQFPDLHSELNLSSLELGDSALYFCASSLRTGFNEQFFGPGTRLTVL.

This clonotype was seen a few times. Its ends do not fully match the called genes, so a read error is possible. The chain joins TRBV15 to TRBJ1-5, with D unresolved. CDR1 and CDR2 (germline): LNHNV, YYDKDF (reference sequence). CDR3 length equals 14 residues. This CDR3 reads CATSRQYSNRPQHF. Written as DNA, the CDR3 is TGTGCCACCAGCAGACAATATAGCAATCGGCCCCAGCATTTT.

This clonotype was found a few times. V gene TRBV20-1 combines with J gene TRBJ2-3, with D unclear. Germline values: CDR1 DFQATT, CDR2 SNEGSKA (reference sequence). V was cut by 3 bases and J by 3 bases, with 19 bases left in between. The CDR3 totals 16 residues. CDR3 sequence: CSASPPASRLTDTQYF. The CDR3 nucleotides are TGCAGTGCTAGTCCCCCGGCCTCCAGGTTAACAGATACGCAGTATTTT.

The rearrangement uses TRBV27 and TRBJ2-3; D not resolved. V was shortened by 0 bases and J by 5 bases, with 9 bases between the two germline ends. The germline V gene encodes CDR1 MNHEY and CDR2 SMNVEV (reference sequence). The CDR3 spans 14 residues. CDR3 residues: CASSLSPFGDTQYF. The CDR3 DNA is TGTGCCAGCAGTTTATCTCCTTTTGGAGATACGCAGTATTTT.

The chain couples TRBV7-2 to TRBJ2-5; 8 bases are a match to TRBD2. The CDR3 covers 17 residues. V lost 4 bases to trimming and J lost 0 bases; unmatched junction nucleotides: 10. Germline V gene data show CDR1 as SGHTA and CDR2 as FQGNSA. The CDR3 nucleotides are TGTGCCAGCAGCTCCCCCAGGGGCGGGAGGTACCAAGAGACCCAGTACTTC. It is translated as CASSSPRGGRYQETQYF.

A few counts support this clonotype. The rearrangement uses TRBV20-1 and TRBJ1-1; perhaps TRBD1 as D (5 bases). V shed 6 bases and J shed 4 bases, with 15 bases lying between them. The CDR3 totals 13 residues. Germline values: CDR1 DFQATT, CDR2 SNEGSKA (reference sequence). The CDR3, as DNA: TGCAGTGCCAAGGACATGGGCGGCACTGAAGCTTTCTTT. Translating gives CSAKDMGGTEAFF.

V is TRBV28 and J is TRBJ2-7; D might be TRBD2 (6 bases). CDR1 is MDHEN and CDR2 is SYDVKM in the germline V gene. CDR3 length: 13 amino acids. The V end was cut by 6 bases, the J end by 3 bases, with 12 bases between. The CDR3 nucleotides are TGTGCCAGCAGAACGGGGGTTGACTACGAGCAGTACTTC. Its protein product is CASRTGVDYEQYF. The full variable domain, rest sourced from reference TRBV28 and TRBJ2-7, is DVKVTQSSRYLVKRTGEKVFLECVQDMDHENMFWYRQDPGLGLRLIYFSYDVKMKEKGDIPEGYSVSREKKERFSLILESASTNQTSMYLCASRTGVDYEQYFGPGTRLTVT.

The chain joins TRBV2 to TRBJ1-2; D is uncertain. The CDR3 has 13 amino acids. The V end lost 3 bases, the J end lost 8 bases, and 13 bases lay between the germline ends. Per germline, CDR1 SNHLY and CDR2 FYNNEI. CDR3 in amino acids: CASSEKRQNGYTF. The CDR3 DNA reads TGTGCCAGCAGTGAGAAACGGCAGAACGGCTACACCTTC.

This clonotype was seen ten or more times. The J gene is TRBJ2-7, the V gene TRBV9; 10 nucleotides agree with TRBD2. Germline CDR1 is SGDLS and CDR2 is YYNGEE. The junction had 7 bases not matched to a gene; V was cut back by 4 bases and J by 0 bases. There are 16 residues in the CDR3. Here the CDR3 DNA reads TGTGCCAGCAGCCCCTCCGGGACTAGCGACTCCTACGAGCAGTACTTC. Protein: CASSPSGTSDSYEQYF.

This clonotype was seen only a few times. The V and J genes are TRBV18 and TRBJ1-4; weak D call: TRBD1 (5 bases). The V gene lost 4 bases and the J gene lost 5 bases, with 14 bases spanning the gap. Germline CDR1 reads KGHSH; CDR2 reads LQKENI. CDR3 length: 15 amino acids. The CDR3 sequence is CASSLTTTANEKLFF. Written as DNA, the CDR3 is TGTGCCAGCTCACTGACTACGACAGCAAATGAAAAACTGTTTTTT.

The chain employs TRBV20-1 and TRBJ1-3, with D unresolved. The CDR3 totals 14 residues. Germline loops: CDR1 DFQATT, CDR2 SNEGSKA (reference sequence). Trimming stripped 4 bases from V and 2 bases from J, with 12 bases between. Here the CDR3 DNA reads TGCAGTGCTAAAAAAGCAGGAACTGGAAACACCATATATTTT. Translated, it gives CSAKKAGTGNTIYF.

This clonotype was detected ten times or more. A read error may produce the germline difference seen at one junction end. This rearrangement joins TRBV4-1 to TRBJ2-7; TRBD1 aligns across 7 bases. The germline CDR1 and CDR2 sequences are MGHRA and YSYEKL. The CDR3 extends over 15 amino acids. For the CDR3, the DNA is TGCGCCAGCAACCAAGGACACAGGGGACCCTACGAGCAGTACTTC. It encodes CASNQGHRGPYEQYF.

The V and J genes are TRBV7-3 and TRBJ1-4, with unresolved D. The V and J ends lost 3 bases and 3 bases respectively, with 11 bases between them. CDR3 size: 15 residues. CDR1 and CDR2 (germline): SGHTA, FQGTGA. The CDR3 here is CASSLVSAANEKLFF. CDR3 nucleotides: TGTGCCAGCAGCTTGGTGTCCGCTGCTAATGAAAAACTGTTTTTT.

This chain links TRBV11-2 with TRBJ2-4; D is perhaps TRBD1 (6 bases). TRBJ2-7 explains the end of the DNA better; the J call may be wrong. This CDR3 spans 15 amino acids. Germline V gives CDR1 SGHAT, CDR2 FQNNGV. The CDR3 bases are TGTGCCAGCAGCCCCCCCGACAGGTCCGCCTACGAGCAGTACTTC. The encoded protein is CASSPPDRSAYEQYF.

The sample holds a few counts of this clonotype. The chain employs TRBV20-1 and TRBJ2-3; unclear D gene. The ends were cut back, 6 bases at V and 1 base at J, with 17 bases in the middle. The CDR3 contains 15 residues. CDR1 DFQATT and CDR2 SNEGSKA come from the germline V gene (reference sequence). The CDR3 DNA is TGCAGTGCAGCTCACATTATCTGGGGCACAGATACGCAGTATTTT. Translating it yields CSAAHIIWGTDTQYF.

This chain connects TRBV5-1 to TRBJ2-1; the D gene could be TRBD1 or TRBD2 (5 bases each). V was trimmed by 4 bases and J by 2 bases, leaving 13 bases between them. This CDR3 region has 15 residues. Looked up from germline, CDR1 is SGHRS and CDR2 is YFSETQ. As DNA, the CDR3 is TGCGCCAGCAGCCGCATCGGGACCACCTACAATGAGCAGTTCTTC. As protein: CASSRIGTTYNEQFF.

A few counts support this clonotype. J is TRBJ2-1 and V is TRBV12-3 or TRBV12-4; D might be TRBD2 (6 bases). The V and J ends lost 5 bases and 0 bases respectively, with 14 bases between them. This CDR3 contains 16 residues. The CDR3 is CASSPWTTSSYNEQFF. The CDR3 coding sequence is TGTGCCAGCAGTCCATGGACTACTAGCTCCTACAATGAGCAGTTCTTC.

The rearrangement links TRBV18 to TRBJ2-5; D unresolved. Germline V gene lookup returns CDR1 KGHSH and CDR2 LQKENI. The V and J ends lost 2 bases and 2 bases respectively, with 12 bases between them. The CDR3 sequence is 15 residues long. CDR3 residues: CASSPVLSGQETQYF. The CDR3 region has the DNA TGTGCCAGCTCACCAGTCCTGTCGGGTCAAGAGACCCAGTACTTC.

This clonotype occurred a few times. CDR3 loop: CSHRTLNTEAFF. The CDR3 coding sequence is TGCAGCCACAGAACGTTGAACACTGAAGCTTTCTTT. The V and J genes are TRBV29-1 and TRBJ1-1; unclear D gene. The CDR3 covers 12 residues. CDR1 is SQVTM and CDR2 is ANQGSEA in the germline V gene. Trimming took off 8 bases at V and 0 bases at J, with 10 bases between the two ends.